The 31 T cell receptor beta chains below come from one sample, sequenced in a study of T cells in Graves' hyperthyroidism and ophthalmopathy. The source material, RNA transcripts, was used to amplify TCR beta CDR3 regions. First-round RT-PCR targeting the TCR CDR3 was performed with the HTBI primer set. Using its own MiXCR run on the multiplex PCR reads, TCRdb lists one record per CDR3 protein. The data show 450,000 to 600,000 distinct CDR3 sequences, less than 15% seen once. Material for sequencing was blood. The receptor source for this set is a woman in her forties with Graves' hyperthyroidism.

This clonotype was picked up many times. J is TRBJ2-4 and V is TRBV28, with D unresolved. Trimming left V 6 bases short and J 1 base short, with 10 bases between. The germline V gene has CDR1 MDHEN and CDR2 SYDVKM. The CDR3 runs 14 residues. The CDR3 region has the DNA TGTGCCAGCAGCCCCCCCGGTGCCAAAAACATTCAGTACTTC. Its translation is CASSPPGAKNIQYF.

The gene calls are TRBV19 and TRBJ2-7; TRBD2 matches 10 bases. The germline CDR1 and CDR2 sequences are LNHDA and SQIVND (reference sequence). V shed 8 bases, J shed 5 bases, and the junction held 21 bases outside the gene matches. The CDR3 is 18 amino acids. The CDR3 sequence is CASGEGAASGRSLNEQYF. CDR3 sequence (DNA): TGTGCCAGTGGAGAGGGGGCGGCTAGCGGGAGATCTCTGAACGAGCAGTACTTC. The variable domain in full, completed from reference TRBV19 and TRBJ2-7, reads DGGITQSPKYLFRKEGQNVTLSCEQNLNHDAMYWYRQDPGQGLRLIYYSQIVNDFQKGDIAEGYSVSREKKESFPLTVTSAQKNPTAFYLCASGEGAASGRSLNEQYFGPGTRLTVT.

Many counts were recorded for this clonotype. V usage is TRBV12-3 or TRBV12-4 and J usage is TRBJ2-5, with TRBD2 identical over 15 bases. This CDR3 region has 17 residues. Trimming removed 5 bases from V and 5 bases from J; junction bases left unmatched: 9. Here the CDR3 DNA reads TGTGCCAGCAGTACCCGGACTAGCGGGAGGGGGGGGGAGACCCAGTACTTC. Its protein product is CASSTRTSGRGGETQYF.

There are many counts of this clonotype. The V call is TRBV11-2, the J call TRBJ2-3; 7 bases are a match to TRBD1. CDR3 length: 17 amino acids. Germline V gives CDR1 SGHAT, CDR2 FQNNGV. V shed 5 bases, J shed 0 bases, and the junction held 11 bases outside the gene matches. CDR3 amino acids: CASSDTSGQESTDTQYF. The CDR3 region has the DNA TGTGCCAGCAGCGACACATCCGGACAGGAAAGCACAGATACGCAGTATTTT.

This clonotype appeared many times. The chain couples TRBV18 to TRBJ2-5; no definite D call. The ends were cut back, 0 bases at V and 1 base at J, with 6 bases in the middle. The CDR3 covers 14 residues. In germline, CDR1 is KGHSH, CDR2 LQKENI. CDR3 coding DNA: TGTGCCAGCTCACCACCGAACAGCCAAGAGACCCAGTACTTC. Its protein product is CASSPPNSQETQYF.

This clonotype has ten or more counts. The gene calls are TRBV7-9 and TRBJ2-5, with 10 nucleotides matching TRBD2. J gave up 5 bases and V 5 bases, and 14 bases lay outside the gene matches. The germline V gene encodes CDR1 SEHNR and CDR2 FQNEAQ (reference sequence). The CDR3 has 17 amino acids. CDR3 nucleotides: TGTGCCAGCAGCCTCCCGACGGCTAGCGGGAGCATTGAGACCCAGTACTTC. Translated, it gives CASSLPTASGSIETQYF.

There are a few counts of this clonotype. The chain is built from TRBV7-9 and TRBJ2-5, with 7 bases fitting TRBD2. From germline, CDR1 is SEHNR and CDR2 FQNEAQ (reference sequence). V lost 4 bases and J lost 3; bases outside the gene matches: 5. This CDR3 has 14 amino acids. CDR3 protein: CASSSPLAEETQYF. In nucleotides, the CDR3 is TGTGCCAGCAGCTCCCCTCTAGCGGAAGAGACCCAGTACTTC.

The V gene is TRBV29-1, the J gene TRBJ2-7, with D possibly TRBD2 on 6 matching bases. Germline values: CDR1 SQVTM, CDR2 ANQGSEA. This CDR3 is built from 14 residues. V was pared by 6 bases and J by 2 bases, with 17 bases between. The CDR3 sequence: CSVGTGTPTYEQYF. The DNA of the CDR3 is TGCAGCGTCGGAACCGGGACTCCTACCTACGAGCAGTACTTC.

This clonotype was recorded a few times. V is TRBV5-8 and J is TRBJ1-2; D ambiguous. Germline V CDR1 and CDR2: SGHTS, YDEGEE. The CDR3 length is 16 residues. Trimming left V 2 bases short and J 1 base short, with 15 bases between. The DNA of the CDR3 is TGTGCCAGCAGCTTAAATATGGACGCTTATAACTATGGCTACACCTTC. As protein: CASSLNMDAYNYGYTF.

V gene TRBV18 combines with J gene TRBJ2-5; TRBD1 matches 7 bases. The CDR3 covers 15 residues. The V segment lost 4 bases and the J segment 2 bases; nucleotides outside the gene matches: 7. Germline CDR1 KGHSH, CDR2 LQKENI. CDR3 DNA sequence: TGTGCCAGCTCACTTACTCCGGACAGGCAAGAGACCCAGTACTTC. It yields the protein CASSLTPDRQETQYF.

There are a few counts of this clonotype. A much larger clone differs by one base, so this may be a read error. V gene TRBV6-1 combines with J gene TRBJ2-5, with D uncertain. This CDR3 contains 11 residues. Germline CDR1 reads MNHNS; CDR2 reads SASEGT. V dropped 4 bases and J dropped 4 bases, with 4 bases sitting between them. CDR3 bases: TGTGCCAGCAGTGTGGTAGAGACCCAGTACTTC. Residues: CASSVVETQYF.

This clonotype was counted ten times or more. This chain links TRBV7-2 with TRBJ2-4, with D uncertain. The CDR3 loop spans 17 amino acids. V lost 0 bases and J 8 bases, leaving 20 bases between the germline ends. Germline V gives CDR1 SGHTA, CDR2 FQGNSA. CDR3 nucleotides: TGTGCCAGCAGCTTAGCGCGTCAGTTGGGCGGATTGCACATTCAGTACTTC. Its translation: CASSLARQLGGLHIQYF.

This clonotype showed up many times. CDR3 sequence reads: CSAKLTSFHEQFF. As DNA, the CDR3 is TGCAGTGCCAAGCTAACTAGCTTCCATGAGCAGTTCTTC. The chain has TRBV20-1 and TRBJ2-1; D perhaps matches TRBD2 (6 bases). Germline V gene sequence: CDR1 DFQATT, CDR2 SNEGSKA (reference sequence). Trimming removed 6 bases from V and 8 bases from J, with 17 bases in between. The CDR3 has 13 residues.

Points on this clonotype: A much more abundant neighbour one base away suggests this may be a read error. This sequence joins TRBV28 and TRBJ1-2; no reliable D call. The CDR3 spans 14 residues. Germline CDR1 MDHEN, CDR2 SYDVKM. In DNA, the CDR3 is TGTGCCAGCAGTTTCTCCCCACTAGTCTATGGCCACACCTTC. Its protein is CASSFSPLVYGHTF.

This clonotype came up many times. This chain links TRBV12-3 or TRBV12-4 with TRBJ2-1; D uncertain. Trimming cost V 4 bases and J 10 bases, with 8 bases left between them. The CDR3 length is 11 residues. CDR3 region: CASSSLSEQFF. The CDR3 nucleotides are TGTGCCAGCAGTTCCTTGAGCGAGCAGTTCTTC.

The J gene is TRBJ1-1, the V gene TRBV28, with D hard to call. Between the trimmed V and J ends, which lost 9 bases and 0 bases, there was a span of 17 bases. This CDR3 spans 15 amino acids. Germline CDR1 reads MDHEN; CDR2 reads SYDVKM. The CDR3 DNA reads as TGTGCCAGTTTCGGTCGAACTATCATGAACACTGAAGCTTTCTTT. This sequence encodes CASFGRTIMNTEAFF.

About this clonotype itself: A junction boundary mismatches the germline segment, possibly from a read error. The chain links TRBV7-2 to TRBJ2-5, with 9 positions matching TRBD1. CDR1 is SGHTA, CDR2 FQGNSA, per germline. This CDR3 has 17 amino acids. The CDR3 sequence: CASSSRLWDRAQGTQYF. The CDR3 DNA is TGTGCCAGCAGCTCTAGACTATGGGACAGGGCCCAAGGGACCCAGTACTTC.

The table lists this clonotype with many counts. The J gene is TRBJ2-2, the V gene TRBV27; D unclear. Germline assignment: CDR1 MNHEY and CDR2 SMNVEV (reference sequence). The CDR3 spans 15 residues. Trimming shortened V by 7 bases and J by 3 bases, and 15 bases separated the two germline ends. This CDR3 reads CASKALADHTGELFF. The CDR3 region has the DNA TGTGCCAGCAAAGCTCTCGCGGACCACACCGGGGAGCTGTTTTTT.

This clonotype appeared many times. V and J are TRBV20-1 and TRBJ2-7; 8 positions agree with TRBD2. Per the germline V gene, CDR1 is DFQATT and CDR2 is SNEGSKA (reference sequence). This CDR3 spans 13 amino acids. J gave up 3 bases and V 1 base, and 2 bases lay outside the gene matches. CDR3 DNA sequence: TGCAGTGCTAGAGCAGCGGGAGTCTACGAGCAGTACTTC. Amino acids: CSARAAGVYEQYF.

In its sample, this clonotype was seen a few times. The chain's CDR3 is CASSEADRGYGTDTQYF. The CDR3 DNA follows: TGTGCCAGCAGTGAAGCGGACAGGGGCTATGGCACAGATACGCAGTATTTT. This chain joins TRBV2 and TRBJ2-3, with 9 bases lining up with TRBD1. Germline CDR1 is SNHLY and CDR2 is FYNNEI. The CDR3 is made up of 17 amino acids. The trim removed 0 bases at V and 1 base at J, leaving 5 bases unmatched.

The chain uses TRBV5-5 and TRBJ2-7; 7 bases match TRBD1. Germline V gives CDR1 SGHKS, CDR2 YYEKEE (reference sequence). V gave up 3 bases and J gave up 4 bases; unmatched junction bases: 10. The CDR3 sequence is 15 residues long. CDR3 residues: CASSSPGTEIYEQYF. The CDR3 DNA reads TGTGCCAGCAGCTCTCCCGGGACAGAGATTTACGAGCAGTACTTC.

This clonotype has a count of ten or more. The chain couples TRBV27 to TRBJ1-5; TRBD1 is a possible D gene (5 bases). The germline V and J ends were trimmed by 2 bases and 6 bases, with 5 bases remaining between them. The germline V gene has CDR1 MNHEY and CDR2 SMNVEV (reference sequence). This CDR3 is built from 12 residues. The CDR3 nucleotides read TGTGCCAGCAGTTTACAGGGTCAGCCCCAGCATTTT. It specifies CASSLQGQPQHF.

In this sample, this clonotype turned up many times. This chain connects TRBV20-1 to TRBJ2-5, with TRBD1 matching over 12 bases. The V and J ends lost 1 base and 5 bases, in that order; junction bases with no gene match: 11. This CDR3 comprises 17 residues. Germline CDR1 and CDR2: DFQATT and SNEGSKA (reference sequence). The CDR3 sequence is CSARARVGQGAYETQYF. The CDR3 DNA reads TGCAGTGCTAGAGCTCGCGTGGGACAGGGGGCGTATGAGACCCAGTACTTC.

This clonotype was seen a few times. The chain employs TRBV5-1 and TRBJ2-7; a weak D match, TRBD2 (6 bases). V was clipped by 2 bases and J by 1 base, with 16 bases between them. The CDR3 totals 16 residues. CDR1 and CDR2 (germline): SGHRS, YFSETQ. In nucleotides, the CDR3 is TGCGCCAGCAGCTTTTCAGGAGGGGTGGGATCCTACGAGCAGTACTTC. Amino acid sequence: CASSFSGGVGSYEQYF.

The CDR3 DNA is TGTGCCAGCAGCTTTCTGAGACAGGGGGTCTATGGCTACACCTTC. It is translated as CASSFLRQGVYGYTF. This sequence joins TRBV5-8 and TRBJ1-2; TRBD1 matches at 9 bases. Germline CDR1 and CDR2: SGHTS and YDEGEE. This CDR3 has 15 residues. After removal of 2 bases from V and 4 bases from J, the junction contained 6 bases not matched to a gene. Supplemented by reference TRBV5-8 and TRBJ1-2, the full variable domain reads EAGVTQSPTHLIKTRGQQATLRCSPISGHTSVYWYQQALGLGLQFLLWYDEGEERNRGNFPPRFSGRQFPNYSSELNVNALELEDSALYLCASSFLRQGVYGYTFGSGTRLTVV.

This clonotype was found many times. The chain is built from TRBV3-1 and TRBJ2-2; TRBD2 aligns across 10 bases. J gave up 5 bases and V 10 bases, and 4 bases lay outside the gene matches. Germline V gene sequence: CDR1 LGHDT, CDR2 YNNKEL (reference sequence). The CDR3 loop spans 13 amino acids. The CDR3: CATLAGVTGELFF. In DNA, the CDR3 is TGTGCCACCCTAGCGGGAGTTACCGGGGAGCTGTTTTTT.

In its sample, this clonotype was seen many times. This chain links TRBV3-1 with TRBJ2-1, with D unclear. The CDR3 is made up of 14 amino acids. The V gene's germline CDR1 is LGHDT and CDR2 YNNKEL (reference sequence). Trimming stripped 0 bases from V and 2 bases from J, with 5 bases between. The CDR3 coding sequence is TGTGCCAGCAGCCAAGATGTCACCTACAATGAGCAGTTCTTC. Residues: CASSQDVTYNEQFF.

This clonotype occurred a few times. V gene TRBV28 combines with J gene TRBJ1-3; no definite D call. The CDR3 loop spans 13 amino acids. The V end was cut by 11 bases, the J end by 4 bases, with 15 bases between. Looked up from germline, CDR1 is MDHEN and CDR2 is SYDVKM. CDR3 sequence reads: CACLRPEGNTIYF. The CDR3 nucleotides read TGTGCCTGCCTTCGTCCGGAGGGAAACACCATATATTTT.

This clonotype was detected only a few times. The V call is TRBV4-1, the J call TRBJ2-1; tentatively, D is TRBD2 (6 bases). V lost 4 bases to trimming and J lost 7 bases, with 17 bases between them. CDR1 is MGHRA and CDR2 is YSYEKL in the germline V gene. This CDR3 contains 15 residues. Here the CDR3 reads CASSRDRGKGNEQFF. CDR3 in DNA: TGCGCCAGCAGCCGAGATCGGGGGAAGGGAAATGAGCAGTTCTTC.

This clonotype was recorded many times. This rearrangement joins TRBV7-9 to TRBJ1-2; TRBD1 aligns across 8 bases. This CDR3 has 15 residues. The junction had 6 bases not matched to a gene; V was cut back by 3 bases and J by 3 bases. The germline CDR1 and CDR2 sequences are SEHNR and FQNEAQ (reference sequence). The CDR3 DNA reads TGTGCCAGCAGCTTCGACAGGGGAGGTTACTATGGCTACACCTTC. This encodes CASSFDRGGYYGYTF.

The chain combines TRBV5-1 with TRBJ1-2; TRBD1 matches 12 bases. CDR3 length equals 18 residues. J was trimmed by 4 bases and V by 4 bases; bases with no gene match: 14. Looked up from germline, CDR1 is SGHRS and CDR2 is YFSETQ. CDR3: CASSLAGTGGLDSYGYTF. The CDR3 nucleotides are TGCGCCAGCAGCCTAGCCGGGACAGGGGGCCTGGATAGCTATGGCTACACCTTC.